Listed below are T cell receptor beta chains from one sample, sequenced in a study of blood T cell repertoires in COVID-19. Assay used: immunoSEQ multiplex PCR; TCRdb lists only in-frame clones, some missing. The sample shows hundreds of thousands of clones, more than 70% of them seen only once. Sequencing input: peripheral blood. The receptors derive from a woman aged 45-65 years with COVID-19, enrolled during active disease. The CDR3 runs from the conserved cysteine through the conserved F or W. A D gene is named only where the DNA matches it firmly. The listing skips clone size in some rows; elsewhere it reads once, few, many or a size class.

CDR3aa,CDR3nt,v_gene,d_gene,abundance,j_gene
CASSQYNEQFF,TGCGCCAGCAGCCAATATAATGAGCAGTTCTTC,TRBV4-1,-,-,TRBJ2-1
CASSLGGGGQIFEAFF,TGCGCCAGCAGCTTGGGCGGGGGGGGCCAAATTTTTGAAGCTTTCTTT,TRBV5-1,-,-,TRBJ1-1
CASRAGTFPYNEQFF,TGTGCCAGCAGGGCCGGGACTTTTCCCTACAATGAGCAGTTCTTC,TRBV3-1/TRBV3-2,-,few,TRBJ2-1
CASSSPGGSGANVLTF,TGTGCCAGCAGTTCCCCGGGGGGGTCTGGGGCCAACGTCCTGACTTTC,TRBV6-6,TRBD2,-,TRBJ2-6
CASSLAGGSTNTEAFF,TGCGCCAGCAGCTTGGCCGGCGGAAGTACTAACACTGAAGCTTTCTTT,TRBV5-1,-,-,TRBJ1-1
CASSLSGGNTDTQYF,TGTGCCAGCAGTTTATCAGGGGGGAACACAGATACGCAGTATTTT,TRBV28,-,-,TRBJ2-3
CASSGTRYNEQFF,TGTGCCAGCAGCGGGACTCGCTACAATGAGCAGTTCTTC,TRBV11-2,-,once,TRBJ2-1
CASGNPTGNTEAFF,TGTGCCAGCGGGAACCCGACAGGGAACACTGAAGCTTTCTTT,TRBV6-5,-,-,TRBJ1-1
CASSLAPRSGANVLTF,TGCGCCAGCAGCTTGGCCCCGAGATCTGGGGCCAACGTCCTGACTTTC,TRBV5-1,-,-,TRBJ2-6
CASSQRQSNYGYTF,TGCGCCAGCAGCCAAAGACAGAGTAACTATGGCTACACCTTC,TRBV4-1,-,-,TRBJ1-2
CASSLILWGQYEKLFF,TGTGCCAGCAGCTTAATCCTCTGGGGGCAGTATGAAAAACTGTTTTTT,TRBV7-9,-,-,TRBJ1-4
CASSHKFRGRRGEQFF,TGTGCCAGCAGCCATAAGTTCAGGGGGCGAAGAGGCGAGCAGTTCTTC,TRBV3-1/TRBV3-2,TRBD1,-,TRBJ2-1
CASSDAAGATYEQYF,TGTGCCAGCAGTGATGCTGCGGGGGCAACCTACGAGCAGTACTTC,TRBV6-1,-,few,TRBJ2-7
CASSPYRLPGAEAFF,TGTGCCAGCAGCCCCTATAGGTTGCCAGGGGCTGAAGCTTTCTTT,TRBV3-1/TRBV3-2,-,-,TRBJ1-1
CASGRDRAYAYF,TGTGCTAGTGGCAGGGACAGGGCGTATGCGTACTTC,TRBV12-5,TRBD1,-,TRBJ2-7
CASSLSSGSGNTIYF,TGTGCCAGCAGTTTATCGTCGGGGTCTGGAAACACCATATATTTT,TRBV28,-,-,TRBJ1-3
CASSHWDTPSPFF,TGTGCCAGCAGCCACTGGGACACGCCGAGCCCGTTCTTC,TRBV3-1/TRBV3-2,-,once,TRBJ2-1
CATSDSRRVGFGYTF,TGTGCCACCAGTGACTCCCGGAGGGTCGGCTTCGGCTACACCTTC,TRBV24-1,-,-,TRBJ1-2
CASSRSGNRHNEQFF,TGTGCCAGCAGCCGCAGCGGGAATAGACACAATGAGCAGTTCTTC,TRBV7-3,TRBD2,-,TRBJ2-1
CAIKGNFLLAKDTFSPDTQYF,TGTGCCATCAAGGGAAACTTCTTACTAGCGAAAGATACTTTTTCCCCCGATACGCAGTATTTT,TRBV10-3,TRBD2,-,TRBJ2-3
CATRVEGQGDEKLFF,TGTGCCACCAGAGTGGAGGGCCAGGGGGATGAAAAACTGTTTTTT,TRBV24-1,TRBD1,-,TRBJ1-4
CASSLGLVENIQYF,TGTGCCAGCAGCCTTGGACTAGTTGAAAACATTCAGTACTTC,TRBV7-2,TRBD2,-,TRBJ2-4
CASSSRDRGSTNEKLFF,TGTGCCAGCAGCTCCCGGGACAGGGGGTCAACTAATGAAAAACTGTTTTTT,TRBV7-9,TRBD1,-,TRBJ1-4
CASKPGQGFTEAFF,TGTGCCAGCAAGCCGGGACAGGGATTTACTGAAGCTTTCTTT,TRBV28,TRBD1,-,TRBJ1-1
CASRGDPSNYGYTF,TGTGCCAGCAGGGGAGACCCATCTAACTATGGCTACACCTTC,TRBV2,-,-,TRBJ1-2
CASTLGRGHEQFF,TGTGCCAGCACCTTGGGCAGGGGGCATGAGCAGTTCTTC,TRBV13,TRBD1,-,TRBJ2-1
CASSQGSGYTF,TGTGCCAGCAGCCAGGGCTCTGGCTACACCTTC,TRBV4-2,-,few,TRBJ1-2
CASSPGHNAYNEQFF,TGTGCCAGCTCACCGGGGCATAACGCCTACAATGAGCAGTTCTTC,TRBV18,-,-,TRBJ2-1
CASSPRGSQETQYF,TGTGCCAGCTCACCACGCGGCAGCCAAGAGACCCAGTACTTC,TRBV18,-,-,TRBJ2-5
CASSGGLGANEQFF,TGCGCCAGCAGCGGGGGGTTGGGAGCAAATGAGCAGTTCTTC,TRBV10-2,TRBD2,once,TRBJ2-1
CSVGQSGGYFF,TGCAGCGTGGGCCAATCGGGGGGGTACTTCTTC,TRBV29-1,TRBD2,-,TRBJ2-1
CASMGQGAKGTEAFF,TGTGCCAGTATGGGACAGGGGGCGAAGGGCACTGAAGCTTTCTTT,TRBV19,TRBD1,-,TRBJ1-1
CASTRSTGGLAFF,TGTGCCAGTACCCGTTCGACAGGGGGCCTTGCTTTCTTT,TRBV19,TRBD1,-,TRBJ1-1
CASSQVAGVGLAFF,TGTGCCAGCAGCCAAGTAGCGGGGGTGGGGTTGGCTTTCTTT,TRBV3-1/TRBV3-2,-,-,TRBJ1-1
CASSAQGGSNEKLFF,TGTGCCAGCAGCGCTCAGGGGGGATCAAATGAAAAACTGTTTTTT,TRBV9,TRBD1,-,TRBJ1-4
CASSLATPSRAFF,TGTGCCAGCAGCTTAGCCACTCCTTCGCGGGCTTTCTTT,TRBV7-9,-,-,TRBJ1-1
CASSRGERFYNEQFF,TGCGCCAGCAGCCGAGGAGAGAGGTTCTACAATGAGCAGTTCTTC,TRBV5-1,-,-,TRBJ2-1
CASRGTGRGTEAFF,TGTGCCAGCAGGGGGACAGGGAGAGGAACTGAAGCTTTCTTT,TRBV6-5,TRBD1,once,TRBJ1-1
CASSLDSVNTEAFF,TGTGCCAGCAGCCTAGACAGCGTGAACACTGAAGCTTTCTTT,TRBV6-4,-,few,TRBJ1-1
CASSFDSISGNTIYF,TGTGCCAGCAGCTTTGACAGCATCTCTGGAAACACCATATATTTT,TRBV13,-,-,TRBJ1-3
CASSLRHRRERGEQYF,TGTGCCAGCAGCTTACGACACCGGAGGGAGAGGGGCGAGCAGTACTTC,TRBV7-6,-,-,TRBJ2-7
CASSTQVSQETQYF,TGTGCCAGTAGTACACAGGTATCGCAAGAGACCCAGTACTTC,TRBV19,-,-,TRBJ2-5
CASSQNVAGRTEAFF,TGTGCCAGCAGCCAGAATGTCGCAGGGAGGACTGAAGCTTTCTTT,TRBV14,-,-,TRBJ1-1
CASSVTSGLTYEQYF,TGTGCCAGCAGCGTGACTAGCGGCCTCACCTACGAGCAGTACTTC,TRBV13,TRBD2,-,TRBJ2-7
CASSVGTSGARNEQFF,TGTGCCAGCAGCGTAGGGACTAGCGGGGCTCGCAATGAGCAGTTCTTC,TRBV9,TRBD2,-,TRBJ2-1
CASSVGGGQGTPLHF,TGTGCCAGCAGCGTAGGAGGGGGACAGGGTACACCCCTCCACTTT,TRBV9,TRBD1,-,TRBJ1-6
CASSLGVGGSNEKLFF,TGTGCCAGTAGTTTAGGCGTCGGGGGTTCCAATGAAAAACTGTTTTTT,TRBV19,-,-,TRBJ1-4
CASNKQGAGNSPLHF,TGTGCCAGCAACAAACAGGGGGCAGGGAATTCACCCCTCCACTTT,TRBV5-4,TRBD1,-,TRBJ1-6
CSIPPGVSTDTQYF,TGCAGCATCCCCCCCGGGGTTAGCACAGATACGCAGTATTTT,TRBV29-1,-,-,TRBJ2-3
CASSALQGAGYTF,TGTGCCAGCAGCGCGTTACAGGGGGCCGGCTACACCTTC,TRBV9,TRBD1,-,TRBJ1-2
CARAEDSDCNTQYF,TGTGCCAGGGCGGAGGACAGTGACTGTAATACGCAGTATTTT,TRBV21-1,-,-,TRBJ2-3
CASSQQGYTEAFF,TGCGCCAGCAGTCAACAGGGATACACTGAAGCTTTCTTT,TRBV5-1,-,-,TRBJ1-1
CAWTPGWSWGYTF,TGTGCCTGGACCCCCGGGTGGTCCTGGGGCTACACCTTC,TRBV30,-,-,TRBJ1-2
CAWSAGLAGRWTGELFF,TGTGCCTGGAGTGCCGGACTAGCGGGGAGATGGACCGGGGAGCTGTTTTTT,TRBV30,TRBD2,-,TRBJ2-2
CASSLYGGSGGADNEQFF,TGTGCCAGCAGCTTATATGGTGGTAGCGGGGGAGCGGACAATGAGCAGTTCTTC,TRBV7-9,TRBD2,-,TRBJ2-1
CASSYTDSSTEAFF,TGTGCCAGCAGTTACACGGACAGTTCCACTGAAGCTTTCTTT,TRBV6-5,-,-,TRBJ1-1
CASSPNTLQGANEKLFF,TGTGCCAGCAGCCCTAATACTTTACAGGGGGCGAATGAAAAACTGTTTTTT,TRBV5-4,TRBD1,-,TRBJ1-4
CASSIVLPDTQYF,TGTGCCAGTAGTATAGTACTCCCAGATACGCAGTATTTT,TRBV19,-,-,TRBJ2-3